The sample holds a few counts of the clone carrying this T cell receptor beta chain. The data stem from a study of spatial heterogeneity in lung cancer. Study-wide context: Available follow-up PBMC samples, collected a median of roughly two years post-resection, were sequenced.

Each CDR3 protein gets one entry after TCRdb re-called the 5' RACE reads with MiXCR. The table includes around 110,000 distinct CDR3 sequences, approximately 12% detected once. Time point: blood at routine non-recurrence follow-up after resection. Whole RNA, which was extracted from tumor, nontumor lung tissue or frozen PBMC, was sequenced without any cell sorting. The CDR3 has 15 amino acids. V shed 7 bases and J 5 bases; nucleotides not matched to a gene: 8. The V gene's germline CDR1 is SGHRS and CDR2 YFSETQ. J is TRBJ1-6 and V is TRBV5-1, with 8 bases fitting TRBD1. Sequenced material: PBMCs, taken at follow-up. This receptor was taken from a male donor with early-stage non-small cell lung cancer. In DNA, the CDR3 is TGCGCCAGCTGCATTACAGGGGGGAATAATTCACCCCTCCACTTT. Protein: CASCITGGNNSPLHF.